A selection of T cell receptor beta chains follows, all from one sample in a study of T cell responses to AZD1222 COVID-19 vaccine. The protocol was immunoSEQ multiplex PCR, while the TCRdb copy is restricted to in-frame clones and leaves out a portion. This table holds 120,000 to 150,000 clones, 93% found once. The sample was peripheral blood, taken on day 0 of AZD1222 vaccination. Receptors originate from an adult in good health. CDR3s include the opening cysteine and the closing phenylalanine or tryptophan. The order of the fields is clone size, V gene, J gene, D gene, CDR3 DNA, CDR3 protein. A D gene is named only where the DNA matches it firmly. Expanded clones are given a class, and other clones once, few, many or no size at all.

clone_size: .; v_call: TRBV6-5; j_call: TRBJ2-5; d_call: TRBD1; cdr3_nt: TGTGCCAGCAGCGCACAGGGGGGAGAGACCCAGTACTTC; cdr3_aa: CASSAQGGETQYF
clone_size: .; v_call: TRBV5-1; j_call: TRBJ2-2; d_call: TRBD1; cdr3_nt: TGCGCCAGCAGCTCAACAGGGGCTACAACTGGGGAGCTGTTTTTT; cdr3_aa: CASSSTGATTGELFF
clone_size: .; v_call: TRBV3-1/TRBV3-2; j_call: TRBJ2-1; d_call: TRBD2; cdr3_nt: TGTGCCAGCAGCCAGGAGTTAGCGGGGCATGAGCAGTTCTTC; cdr3_aa: CASSQELAGHEQFF
clone_size: .; v_call: TRBV11-2; j_call: TRBJ1-2; d_call: .; cdr3_nt: TGTGCCAGCAGCCCCCCGGGCAGGGCCAACTATGGCTACACCTTC; cdr3_aa: CASSPPGRANYGYTF
clone_size: .; v_call: TRBV7-9; j_call: TRBJ1-2; d_call: .; cdr3_nt: TGTGCCAGCAGCAGAGAGGGAAAAGGCTACACCTTC; cdr3_aa: CASSREGKGYTF
clone_size: .; v_call: TRBV5-1; j_call: TRBJ2-1; d_call: .; cdr3_nt: TGCGCCAGCAGCTTCGAACCTCCAGGACTAGGGGGCCGGGGTGAGCAGTTCTTC; cdr3_aa: CASSFEPPGLGGRGEQFF
clone_size: .; v_call: TRBV11-2; j_call: TRBJ1-1; d_call: .; cdr3_nt: TGTGCCAGCAGCCCGTCGGGGTTGAACACTGAAGCTTTCTTT; cdr3_aa: CASSPSGLNTEAFF
clone_size: .; v_call: TRBV7-2; j_call: TRBJ2-5; d_call: .; cdr3_nt: TGTGCCAGCAGCTTTATGGGGGGCGAGACCCAGTACTTC; cdr3_aa: CASSFMGGETQYF
clone_size: .; v_call: TRBV7-9; j_call: TRBJ2-1; d_call: .; cdr3_nt: TGTGCCAGCAGCTGGGAGTACAATGAGCAGTTCTTC; cdr3_aa: CASSWEYNEQFF
clone_size: .; v_call: TRBV5-8; j_call: TRBJ2-1; d_call: TRBD2; cdr3_nt: TGTGCCAGCAGCTTTAGCGGGAGGGGACATGAGCAGTTCTTC; cdr3_aa: CASSFSGRGHEQFF
clone_size: .; v_call: TRBV7-2; j_call: TRBJ2-3; d_call: .; cdr3_nt: TGTGCCAGCAGCCGTTTTCCCGTTCTTCCCACAGATACGCAGTATTTT; cdr3_aa: CASSRFPVLPTDTQYF
clone_size: .; v_call: TRBV4-3; j_call: TRBJ2-2; d_call: TRBD2; cdr3_nt: TGCGCCAGCAGCCGAAGCGGGAAGGGGGAGCTGTTTTTT; cdr3_aa: CASSRSGKGELFF
clone_size: .; v_call: TRBV9; j_call: TRBJ1-2; d_call: .; cdr3_nt: TGTGCCAGCAGCGTAGACGGCTATGGCTACACCTTC; cdr3_aa: CASSVDGYGYTF
clone_size: .; v_call: TRBV4-1; j_call: TRBJ1-6; d_call: .; cdr3_nt: TGCGCCAGCAGCCAAGATCTCGGCAGGGTGAAGAATTCACCCCTCCACTTT; cdr3_aa: CASSQDLGRVKNSPLHF
clone_size: .; v_call: TRBV6-5; j_call: TRBJ2-7; d_call: .; cdr3_nt: TGTGCCAGCAGTTACTCAGTGCAGGGCTACAGTGAGCAGTACTTC; cdr3_aa: CASSYSVQGYSEQYF
clone_size: .; v_call: TRBV6-5; j_call: TRBJ2-1; d_call: TRBD1; cdr3_nt: TGTGCCAGCAGTTCGGACAGGGGTTCCTACAATGAGCAGTTCTTC; cdr3_aa: CASSSDRGSYNEQFF
clone_size: .; v_call: TRBV5-4; j_call: TRBJ2-3; d_call: TRBD2; cdr3_nt: TGTGCCAGCAGCTTGGGGACTAGTCGTAGCGGAGATACGCAGTATTTT; cdr3_aa: CASSLGTSRSGDTQYF
clone_size: .; v_call: TRBV25-1; j_call: TRBJ2-7; d_call: .; cdr3_nt: TGTGCCAGCAGTCCCCCGGGATACGAGCAGTACTTC; cdr3_aa: CASSPPGYEQYF
clone_size: once; v_call: TRBV7-2; j_call: TRBJ1-3; d_call: TRBD1; cdr3_nt: TGTGCCAGCAGTAACGACAGGGGAAAAGGAAACACCATATATTTT; cdr3_aa: CASSNDRGKGNTIYF
clone_size: .; v_call: TRBV2; j_call: TRBJ1-1; d_call: .; cdr3_nt: TGTGCCAGCAGTGAGGGCCTATACACTGAAGCTTTCTTT; cdr3_aa: CASSEGLYTEAFF
clone_size: .; v_call: TRBV21-1; j_call: TRBJ2-1; d_call: .; cdr3_nt: TGTGCCAGCAGTAAACGACTAGCGGTAGAGCAGTTCTTC; cdr3_aa: CASSKRLAVEQFF
clone_size: .; v_call: TRBV12-3/TRBV12-4; j_call: TRBJ1-2; d_call: .; cdr3_nt: TGTGCCAGCAGTTTTTCTGATGGTGGCTACACCTTC; cdr3_aa: CASSFSDGGYTF